These 29 T cell receptor beta chains share one sample of origin, sequenced in a study of T cell responses to AZD1222 COVID-19 vaccine. Here immunoSEQ multiplex PCR was the method, and the copy in TCRdb shows in-frame clones only, minus some. The repertoire includes 150,000 or so clones, about 88% of them detected once, and about 5% sits in the top ten. The material was peripheral blood, obtained on day 0 of AZD1222 vaccination. The receptor source for this set is an adult in good health.

The chain has TRBV6-2 or TRBV6-3 and TRBJ2-7, with unresolved D. The ends were cut back, 0 bases at V and 7 bases at J, with 7 bases in the middle. The V gene's germline CDR1 is MNHEY and CDR2 SVGEGT. This CDR3 contains 12 residues. Here the CDR3 DNA reads TGTGCCAGCAGTTACTCGATAAGGGAGCAGTACTTC. Translated, it gives CASSYSIREQYF.

This clone was seen once. CDR3 loop: CASSVSAQGYGYTF. The CDR3 DNA reads TGTGCCAGCAGCGTAAGTGCACAGGGGTATGGCTACACCTTC. This rearrangement joins TRBV9 to TRBJ1-2; 7 bases agree with TRBD1. CDR3 length: 14 residues. Unmatched junction bases numbered 5, after V lost 1 base and J lost 5 bases. From germline, CDR1 is SGDLS and CDR2 YYNGEE. The variable domain in full, with the rest retrieved from reference TRBV9 and TRBJ1-2, is DSGVTQTPKHLITATGQRVTLRCSPRSGDLSVYWYQQSLDQGLQFLIQYYNGEERAKGNILERFSAQQFPDLHSELNLSSLELGDSALYFCASSVSAQGYGYTFGSGTRLTVV.

The rearrangement links TRBV11-2 to TRBJ1-1; D is uncertain. Germline V gives CDR1 SGHAT, CDR2 FQNNGV. This CDR3 comprises 14 residues. With 1 base removed from V and 2 bases from J, the gap between germline ends came to 8 bases. This chain's CDR3 is CASSLGMTNTEAFF. The DNA for the CDR3 is TGTGCCAGCAGCTTAGGGATGACCAACACTGAAGCTTTCTTT.

The rearrangement joins TRBV7-8 to TRBJ1-1; TRBD1 is a possible D gene (5 bases). V lost 5 bases to trimming and J lost 8 bases, with 18 bases between them. The CDR3 loop spans 14 amino acids. Germline CDR1 is SGHVS and CDR2 is FQNEAQ. CDR3 bases: TGTGCCAGCAGCCTATTTCAGGGCGGGATGGAAGCTTTCTTT. Translation: CASSLFQGGMEAFF.

The rearrangement uses TRBV23-1 and TRBJ1-1; D is possibly TRBD1 (5 bases). TRBV23-1 is filed as an ORF, its function uncertain. V dropped 0 bases and J dropped 0 bases, with 14 bases sitting between them. The CDR3 has 17 residues. The CDR3 nucleotides read TGCGCCAGCAGTCAATCGCCCCCAGGGCAGGTGAACACTGAAGCTTTCTTT. It is translated as CASSQSPPGQVNTEAFF.

The gene calls are TRBV19 and TRBJ1-2; no clear D. Germline V lookup: CDR1 LNHDA, CDR2 SQIVND (reference sequence). The CDR3 has 15 residues. V was clipped by 3 bases and J by 3 bases, with 14 bases between them. CDR3 DNA sequence: TGTGCCAGTAGTATTTCTTACCGGGAACACTATGGCTACACCTTC. Its translation is CASSISYREHYGYTF.

The chain carries TRBV9 and TRBJ2-5, with D uncertain. The CDR3 sequence is 15 residues long. Germline lookup yields CDR1 SGDLS and CDR2 YYNGEE. Trimming took 1 base from V and 2 from J, leaving 12 bases between them. This CDR3 reads CASSVFGHLQETQYF. Here the CDR3 DNA reads TGTGCCAGCAGCGTATTTGGTCACCTTCAAGAGACCCAGTACTTC.

The chain links TRBV19 to TRBJ1-1; 8 bases are a match to TRBD1. The length of the CDR3 is 14 residues. Germline CDR1 and CDR2: LNHDA and SQIVND (reference sequence). Trimming removed 4 bases from V and 4 bases from J; junction bases left unmatched: 5. Here the CDR3 DNA reads TGTGCCAGTAGTACCGGACAGGGTAGCACTGAAGCTTTCTTT. It specifies CASSTGQGSTEAFF.

The V and J genes are TRBV5-1 and TRBJ1-2; 7 bases map to TRBD1. Germline loops: CDR1 SGHRS, CDR2 YFSETQ. The CDR3 extends over 16 amino acids. The ends lost 0 bases at V and 4 bases at J; junction bases unmatched: 9. The CDR3 region is CASSLDGQAVSYGYTF. Written as DNA, the CDR3 is TGCGCCAGCAGCTTGGATGGACAGGCCGTTAGCTATGGCTACACCTTC. The variable domain in full, with the rest retrieved from reference TRBV5-1 and TRBJ1-2, is KAGVTQTPRYLIKTRGQQVTLSCSPISGHRSVSWYQQTPGQGLQFLFEYFSETQRNKGNFPGRFSGRQFSNSRSEMNVSTLELGDSALYLCASSLDGQAVSYGYTFGSGTRLTVV.

The rearrangement uses TRBV5-4 and TRBJ2-7; TRBD2 matches 7 bases. From germline, CDR1 is SGHNT and CDR2 YYREEE (reference sequence). The trim removed 5 bases at V and 4 bases at J, leaving 12 bases unmatched. This CDR3 region has 15 residues. The CDR3 region is CASSYGRRESYEQYF. CDR3 DNA: TGTGCCAGCAGTTACGGGAGGCGGGAATCTTACGAGCAGTACTTC.

V is TRBV29-1 and J is TRBJ2-7; D gene uncertain. Germline loops: CDR1 SQVTM, CDR2 ANQGSEA. The CDR3 has 11 residues. V dropped 7 bases and J dropped 3 bases, with 10 bases sitting between them. CDR3 sequence: CSASNGYEQYF. The CDR3 region has the DNA TGCAGCGCTTCCAACGGCTACGAGCAGTACTTC.

The chain has TRBV5-1 and TRBJ2-2; D gene uncertain. V lost 0 bases and J 4 bases, leaving 4 bases between the germline ends. This CDR3 is 13 amino acids long. The germline V gene has CDR1 SGHRS and CDR2 YFSETQ. CDR3 in DNA: TGCGCCAGCAGCTTGGAGGTCACCGGGGAGCTGTTTTTT. As protein: CASSLEVTGELFF.

The chain links TRBV7-2 to TRBJ1-5; tentative D call: TRBD1 (6 bases). Germline CDR1 reads SGHTA; CDR2 reads FQGNSA. The CDR3 has 15 residues. Between the trimmed V and J ends, which lost 3 bases and 3 bases, there was a span of 12 bases. The CDR3 sequence: CASSFGGSVNQPQHF. The DNA for the CDR3 is TGTGCCAGCAGCTTTGGGGGCTCGGTCAATCAGCCCCAGCATTTT.

V gene TRBV6-1 combines with J gene TRBJ1-5; D gene ambiguous. Trimming shortened V by 4 bases and J by 0 bases, and 13 bases separated the two germline ends. The CDR3 spans 16 residues. In germline, CDR1 is MNHNS, CDR2 SASEGT. In nucleotides, the CDR3 is TGTGCCAGCAGTGCCTGGACGGCGGGTAGCAATCAGCCCCAGCATTTT. The encoded protein is CASSAWTAGSNQPQHF.

This clone has just a few counts. The chain recombines TRBV6-2 or TRBV6-3 with TRBJ1-2; a possible D gene is TRBD1 (5 bases). The CDR3 extends over 13 amino acids. Trimming cost V 5 bases and J 4 bases, with 11 bases left between them. Germline lookup yields CDR1 MNHEY and CDR2 SVGEGT. The DNA for the CDR3 is TGTGCCAGCAGTGATTGGACACTCTATGGCTACACCTTC. Its protein product is CASSDWTLYGYTF.

This clone was seen only once. The genes are TRBV7-8 and TRBJ1-1; maybe TRBD1 (6 bases). Germline assignment: CDR1 SGHVS and CDR2 FQNEAQ. This CDR3 comprises 15 residues. The V gene lost 5 bases and the J gene lost 0 bases, with 13 bases spanning the gap. The CDR3 protein is CASSAQGIMNTEAFF. CDR3 nucleotide sequence: TGTGCCAGCAGCGCCCAGGGGATTATGAACACTGAAGCTTTCTTT. The full variable domain, rest sourced from reference TRBV7-8 and TRBJ1-1, is GAGVSQSPRYKVAKRGQDVALRCDPISGHVSLFWYQQALGQGPEFLTYFQNEAQLDKSGLPSDRFFAERPEGSVSTLKIQRTQQEDSAVYLCASSAQGIMNTEAFFGQGTRLTVV.

The chain recombines TRBV28 with TRBJ2-1; 8 bases agree with TRBD2. The CDR3 loop spans 16 amino acids. In germline, CDR1 is MDHEN, CDR2 SYDVKM. V gave up 4 bases and J gave up 3 bases; unmatched junction bases: 8. This chain's CDR3 is CASSSFSSGSYNEQFF. CDR3 nucleotide sequence: TGTGCCAGCAGTTCCTTTTCCAGCGGGAGCTACAATGAGCAGTTCTTC.

The rearrangement links TRBV11-3 to TRBJ2-1, with 9 bases fitting TRBD2. The CDR3 runs 17 residues. The germline CDR1 and CDR2 sequences are SGHNT and YENEEA. The V segment lost 5 bases and the J segment 10 bases; nucleotides outside the gene matches: 18. CDR3 in DNA: TGTGCCAGCAGCGGCGGGTCGGGGGCTAGCGGGGTTCGCGAGCAGTTCTTC. Translated, it gives CASSGGSGASGVREQFF.

This chain links TRBV9 with TRBJ1-1; D is unresolved. CDR1 is SGDLS, CDR2 YYNGEE, per germline. V was clipped by 0 bases and J by 1 base, with 10 bases between them. The CDR3 is made up of 15 amino acids. CDR3 nucleotide sequence: TGTGCCAGCAGCGTAGCCCCGGTCCCGAACACTGAAGCTTTCTTT. Amino acid sequence: CASSVAPVPNTEAFF.

The rearrangement links TRBV5-6 to TRBJ2-1, with TRBD2 identical over 9 bases. CDR1 and CDR2 (germline): SGHDT, YYEEEE. The V segment lost 4 bases and the J segment 0 bases; nucleotides outside the gene matches: 8. The CDR3 runs to 17 residues. The CDR3 nucleotides are TGTGCCAGCAGCGTGAGACTAGCGGAGAGCTCCTACAATGAGCAGTTCTTC. The encoded protein is CASSVRLAESSYNEQFF. The full variable domain, completed using reference TRBV5-6 and TRBJ2-1, is DAGVTQSPTHLIKTRGQQVTLRCSPKSGHDTVSWYQQALGQGPQFIFQYYEEEERQRGNFPDRFSGHQFPNYSSELNVNALLLGDSALYLCASSVRLAESSYNEQFFGPGTRLTVL.

This clone showed up just a few times. This chain links TRBV5-1 with TRBJ1-1, with a tentative D call TRBD1 (5 bases). Germline V gene lookup returns CDR1 SGHRS and CDR2 YFSETQ. There are 18 residues in the CDR3. V lost 0 bases and J lost 0, with 18 bases in between. The CDR3 sequence: CASSLGYAGQIMNTEAFF. CDR3 DNA: TGCGCCAGCAGCTTGGGTTACGCGGGGCAGATCATGAACACTGAAGCTTTCTTT.

The V call is TRBV7-6, the J call TRBJ1-1; D call uncertain. Germline V lookup: CDR1 SGHVS, CDR2 FNYEAQ. The CDR3 is made up of 13 amino acids. V was pared by 0 bases and J by 11 bases, with 13 bases between. For the CDR3, the DNA is TGTGCCAGCAGCTTAGCGCCAATGGAAAGGGCTTTCTTT. Its translation is CASSLAPMERAFF.

V usage is TRBV9 and J usage is TRBJ1-6; no definite D call. There are 16 residues in the CDR3. V lost 0 bases to trimming and J lost 2 bases, with 9 bases between them. Germline CDR1 is SGDLS and CDR2 is YYNGEE. As DNA, the CDR3 is TGTGCCAGCAGCGTAGCAGGAGGAACCTATAATTCACCCCTCCACTTT. Its protein is CASSVAGGTYNSPLHF.

This clone appeared once. This chain joins TRBV28 and TRBJ1-5, with D perhaps matching TRBD1 (6 bases). The CDR3 is 18 residues long. The V and J ends lost 1 base and 5 bases respectively, with 21 bases between them. Germline CDR1 is MDHEN and CDR2 is SYDVKM. DNA of the CDR3: TGTGCCAGCAGTTTATCCCCAGGGAGCCGGAAGGGGGATCAGCCCCAGCATTTT. Amino acids: CASSLSPGSRKGDQPQHF. The complete variable domain, with remaining parts taken from reference TRBV28 and TRBJ1-5, reads DVKVTQSSRYLVKRTGEKVFLECVQDMDHENMFWYRQDPGLGLRLIYFSYDVKMKEKGDIPEGYSVSREKKERFSLILESASTNQTSMYLCASSLSPGSRKGDQPQHFGDGTRLSIL.

The rearrangement joins TRBV6-5 to TRBJ2-5; either TRBD1 or TRBD2 may supply D (7 bases each). Trimming pared 4 bases from V and 3 bases from J, leaving 15 bases between. Germline values: CDR1 MNHEY, CDR2 SVGAGI. This CDR3 region has 15 residues. Written as DNA, the CDR3 is TGTGCCAGCAGTTCGACAGGGAGGGGAGAAGAGACCCAGTACTTC. It specifies CASSSTGRGEETQYF.

DNA for the CDR3: TGTGCCAGCAGCCAAGCTCCTAGCGGGAGGGGTACCTACAATGAGCAGTTCTTC. Protein: CASSQAPSGRGTYNEQFF. The V gene is TRBV4-2, the J gene TRBJ2-1; TRBD2 matches 12 bases. The CDR3 length is 18 residues. Trimming at V came to 1 base and at J to 2 bases, leaving 6 bases not matched to a gene. The germline V gene encodes CDR1 LGHNA and CDR2 YNFKEQ.

In its sample, this clone was seen once. The chain joins TRBV7-6 to TRBJ2-2; 7 positions match TRBD2. Germline assignment: CDR1 SGHVS and CDR2 FNYEAQ. The CDR3 is 14 amino acids. V lost 3 bases to trimming and J lost 5 bases; unmatched junction nucleotides: 3. CDR3 amino acids: CASSFGRETGELFF. DNA for the CDR3: TGTGCCAGCAGCTTCGGGCGGGAGACCGGGGAGCTGTTTTTT.

The chain combines TRBV10-3 with TRBJ1-1; perhaps TRBD1 as D (5 bases). The germline V gene encodes CDR1 ENHRY and CDR2 SYGVKD. V lost 7 bases and J 2 bases, leaving 11 bases between the germline ends. The CDR3 runs 13 residues. The CDR3 is CAITGTLNTEAFF. As DNA, the CDR3 is TGTGCCATCACGGGGACCTTAAACACTGAAGCTTTCTTT.

The chain combines TRBV5-1 with TRBJ2-7; perhaps TRBD2 as D (6 bases). V dropped 0 bases and J dropped 5 bases, with 18 bases sitting between them. Germline CDR1 reads SGHRS; CDR2 reads YFSETQ. This CDR3 is 16 amino acids long. CDR3 in DNA: TGCGCCAGCAGCTTGGCACTAGCCGAAAGGACCCACGAGCAGTACTTC. Translating gives CASSLALAERTHEQYF. The full variable domain, its missing parts supplied by reference TRBV5-1 and TRBJ2-7, is KAGVTQTPRYLIKTRGQQVTLSCSPISGHRSVSWYQQTPGQGLQFLFEYFSETQRNKGNFPGRFSGRQFSNSRSEMNVSTLELGDSALYLCASSLALAERTHEQYFGPGTRLTVT.